This T cell receptor beta chain was obtained from a study of coeliac disease. Overall study results and limits: The authors considered this approach unsuitable for unbiased detection of gliadin-specific T cells. Lower clonality than controls marked TRB and TRG repertoires from active celiac intraepithelial and lamina propria samples. Known gliadin-specific TRB sequences: about 55% of the 18 coeliac samples, only 1 of 6 controls.

Only in-frame clones appear in the TCRdb table, and some are missing; sequencing was by immunoSEQ multiplex PCR. This repertoire shows about 2,200 clones, over 60% found once; its top ten account for 9% to 9.5%. This clone has only a few counts. Its cognate antigen is unknown. Germline CDR1 reads SGHRS; CDR2 reads YFSETQ. The V and J ends lost 0 bases and 3 bases respectively, with 10 bases between them. The CDR3 sequence is 15 residues long. The gene calls are TRBV5-1 and TRBJ1-5; the D is unclear. This receptor was obtained from a woman aged 25 to 39 with active celiac disease. The sequenced material came from lamina propria lymphocytes from the gut. The CDR3 DNA reads as TGCGCCAGCAGCTTGGACGCGGCCTCCAATCAGCCCCAGCATTTT. This sequence encodes CASSLDAASNQPQHF. Full variable domain (remainder filled in from reference TRBV5-1 and TRBJ1-5): KAGVTQTPRYLIKTRGQQVTLSCSPISGHRSVSWYQQTPGQGLQFLFEYFSETQRNKGNFPGRFSGRQFSNSRSEMNVSTLELGDSALYLCASSLDAASNQPQHFGDGTRLSIL.